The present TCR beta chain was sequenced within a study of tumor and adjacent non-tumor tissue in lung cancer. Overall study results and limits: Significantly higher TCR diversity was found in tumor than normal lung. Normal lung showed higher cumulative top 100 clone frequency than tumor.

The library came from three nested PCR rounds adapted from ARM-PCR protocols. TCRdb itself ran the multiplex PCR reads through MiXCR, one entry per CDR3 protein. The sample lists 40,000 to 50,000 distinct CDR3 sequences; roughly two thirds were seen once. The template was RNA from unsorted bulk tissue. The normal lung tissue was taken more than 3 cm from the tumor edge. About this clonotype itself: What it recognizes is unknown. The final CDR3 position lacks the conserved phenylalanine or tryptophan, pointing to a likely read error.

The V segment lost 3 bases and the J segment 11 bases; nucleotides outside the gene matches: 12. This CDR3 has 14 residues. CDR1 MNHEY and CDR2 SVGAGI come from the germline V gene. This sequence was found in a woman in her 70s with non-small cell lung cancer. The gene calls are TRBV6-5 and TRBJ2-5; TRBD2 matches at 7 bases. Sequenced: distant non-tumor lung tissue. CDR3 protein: CASSYSRTSGRQYS. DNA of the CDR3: TGTGCCAGCAGTTATTCGAGGACTAGTGGTCGTCAGTACTCC.